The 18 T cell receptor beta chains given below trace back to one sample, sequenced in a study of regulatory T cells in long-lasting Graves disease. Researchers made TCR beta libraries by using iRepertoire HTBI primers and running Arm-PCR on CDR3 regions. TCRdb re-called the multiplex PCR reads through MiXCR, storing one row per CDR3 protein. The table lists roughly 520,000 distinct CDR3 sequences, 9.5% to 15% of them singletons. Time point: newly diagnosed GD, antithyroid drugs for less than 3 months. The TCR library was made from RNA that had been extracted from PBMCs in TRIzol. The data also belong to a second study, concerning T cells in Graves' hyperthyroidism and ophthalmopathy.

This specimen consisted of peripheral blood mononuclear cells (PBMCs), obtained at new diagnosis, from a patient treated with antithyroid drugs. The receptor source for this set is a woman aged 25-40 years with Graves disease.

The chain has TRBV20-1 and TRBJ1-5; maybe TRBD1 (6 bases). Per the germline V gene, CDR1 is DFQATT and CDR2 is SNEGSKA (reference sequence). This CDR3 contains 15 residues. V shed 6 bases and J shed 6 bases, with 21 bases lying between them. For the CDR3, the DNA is TGCAGTGCAACCGACAGGTTATTTCGAGGTCAGCCCCAGCATTTT. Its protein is CSATDRLFRGQPQHF.

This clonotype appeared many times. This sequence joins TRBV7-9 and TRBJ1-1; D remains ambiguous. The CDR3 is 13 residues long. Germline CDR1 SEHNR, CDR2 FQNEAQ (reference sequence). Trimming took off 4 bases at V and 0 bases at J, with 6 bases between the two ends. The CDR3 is CASSSLLNTEAFF. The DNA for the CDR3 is TGTGCCAGCAGCTCCCTATTGAACACTGAAGCTTTCTTT.

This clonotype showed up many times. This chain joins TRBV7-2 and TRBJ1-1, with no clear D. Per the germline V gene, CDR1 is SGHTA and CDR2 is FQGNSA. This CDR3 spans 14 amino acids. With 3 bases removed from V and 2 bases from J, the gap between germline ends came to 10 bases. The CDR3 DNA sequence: TGTGCCAGCAGCTTCCAAGATAGAAACACTGAAGCTTTCTTT. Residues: CASSFQDRNTEAFF.

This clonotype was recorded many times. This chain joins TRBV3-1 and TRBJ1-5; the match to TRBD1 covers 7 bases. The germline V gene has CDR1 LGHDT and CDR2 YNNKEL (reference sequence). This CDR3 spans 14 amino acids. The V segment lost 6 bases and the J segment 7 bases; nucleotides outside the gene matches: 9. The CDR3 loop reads CASSREGARQPQHF. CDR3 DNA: TGTGCCAGCAGTCGAGAGGGGGCAAGGCAGCCCCAGCATTTT.

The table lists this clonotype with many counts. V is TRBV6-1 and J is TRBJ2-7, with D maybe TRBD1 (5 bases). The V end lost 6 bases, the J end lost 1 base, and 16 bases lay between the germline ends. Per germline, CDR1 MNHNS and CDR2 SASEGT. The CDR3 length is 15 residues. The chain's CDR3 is CASSKTVYASYEQYF. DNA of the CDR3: TGTGCCAGCAGCAAGACAGTATATGCGTCCTACGAGCAGTACTTC.

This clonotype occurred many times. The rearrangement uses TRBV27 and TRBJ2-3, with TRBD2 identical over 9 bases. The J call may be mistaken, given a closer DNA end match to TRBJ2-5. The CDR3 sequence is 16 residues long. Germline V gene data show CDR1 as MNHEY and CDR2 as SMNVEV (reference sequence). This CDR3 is CASSFHLAGGPETQYF. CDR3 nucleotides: TGTGCCAGCAGTTTTCATTTGGCGGGAGGGCCGGAGACCCAGTACTTC.

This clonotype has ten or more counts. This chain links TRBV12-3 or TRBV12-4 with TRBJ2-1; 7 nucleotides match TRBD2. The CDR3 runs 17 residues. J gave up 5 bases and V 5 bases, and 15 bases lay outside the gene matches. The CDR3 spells CASSPPRTSGLDNEQFF. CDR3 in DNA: TGTGCCAGCAGTCCCCCCAGGACTAGTGGACTTGACAATGAGCAGTTCTTC.

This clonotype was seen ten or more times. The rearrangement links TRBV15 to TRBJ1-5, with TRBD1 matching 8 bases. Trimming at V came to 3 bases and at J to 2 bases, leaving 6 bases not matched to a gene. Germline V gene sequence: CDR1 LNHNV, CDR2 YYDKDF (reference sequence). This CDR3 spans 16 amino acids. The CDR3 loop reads CATSRGQVSGNQPQHF. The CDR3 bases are TGTGCCACCAGCAGGGGACAGGTGAGTGGCAATCAGCCCCAGCATTTT. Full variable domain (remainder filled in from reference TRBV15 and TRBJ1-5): DAMVIQNPRYQVTQFGKPVTLSCSQTLNHNVMYWYQQKSSQAPKLLFHYYDKDFNNEADTPDNFQSRRPNTSFCFLDIRSPGLGDTAMYLCATSRGQVSGNQPQHFGDGTRLSIL.

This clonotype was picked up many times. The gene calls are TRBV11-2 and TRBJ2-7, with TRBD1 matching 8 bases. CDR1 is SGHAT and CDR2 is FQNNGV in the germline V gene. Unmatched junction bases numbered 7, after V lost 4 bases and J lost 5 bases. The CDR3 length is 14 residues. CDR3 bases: TGTGCCAGCAGCTCGGACAGGGATGGAGACGAGCAGTACTTC. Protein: CASSSDRDGDEQYF.

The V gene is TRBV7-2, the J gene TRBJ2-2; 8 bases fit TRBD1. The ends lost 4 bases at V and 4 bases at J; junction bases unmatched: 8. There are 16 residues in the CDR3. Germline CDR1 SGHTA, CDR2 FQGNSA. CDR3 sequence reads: CASSSIPDRGTGELFF. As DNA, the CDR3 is TGTGCCAGCAGCTCAATACCCGACAGGGGCACCGGGGAGCTGTTTTTT. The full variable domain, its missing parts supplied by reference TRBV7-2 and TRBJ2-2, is GAGVSQSPSNKVTEKGKDVELRCDPISGHTALYWYRQSLGQGLEFLIYFQGNSAPDKSGLPSDRFSAERTGGSVSTLTIQRTQQEDSAVYLCASSSIPDRGTGELFFGEGSRLTVL.

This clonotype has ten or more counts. The CDR3 protein is CASKSLRQLNQPQHF. For the CDR3, the DNA is TGTGCCAGTAAGTCCCTACGACAGCTTAATCAGCCCCAGCATTTT. The V gene is TRBV19, the J gene TRBJ1-5; weak D call: TRBD1 (5 bases). V lost 7 bases, J lost 4 bases, and 17 bases lay in between. The CDR3 covers 15 residues. Germline V gene lookup returns CDR1 LNHDA and CDR2 SQIVND (reference sequence).

CDR3 in DNA: TGTGCCAGTAGTGGGTTAGGTGGGCAGTTTCTACTAGCGGGAAGGTTGGATGAGCAGTTCTTC. Translated, it gives CASSGLGGQFLLAGRLDEQFF. This sequence joins TRBV19 and TRBJ2-1, with TRBD2 matching 10 bases. Germline CDR1 is LNHDA and CDR2 is SQIVND (reference sequence). The CDR3 totals 21 residues. Trimming cost V 5 bases and J 8 bases; bases outside gene matches: 27.

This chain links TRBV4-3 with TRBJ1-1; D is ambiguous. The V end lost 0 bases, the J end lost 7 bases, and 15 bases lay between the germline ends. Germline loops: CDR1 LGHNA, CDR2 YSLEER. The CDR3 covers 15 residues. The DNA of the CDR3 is TGCGCCAGCAGCCAAGATCAGTGGCGAGGAGGTGAAGCTTTCTTT. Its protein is CASSQDQWRGGEAFF.

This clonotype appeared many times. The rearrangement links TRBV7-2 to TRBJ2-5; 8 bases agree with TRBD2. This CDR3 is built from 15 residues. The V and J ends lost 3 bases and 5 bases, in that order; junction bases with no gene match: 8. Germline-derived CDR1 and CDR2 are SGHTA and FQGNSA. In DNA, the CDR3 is TGTGCCAGCAGCTTTAGCGGGATGGGCTGGGAGACCCAGTACTTC. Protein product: CASSFSGMGWETQYF.

CDR3 sequence: CSASRGAGSGELFF. The CDR3 DNA is TGCAGTGCTAGTCGAGGGGCAGGGTCCGGGGAGCTGTTTTTT. The genes are TRBV20-1 and TRBJ2-2, with D perhaps TRBD1 or TRBD2 (5 bases each). CDR3 length equals 14 residues. The V end was cut by 3 bases, the J end by 6 bases, with 14 bases between. Germline V gene sequence: CDR1 DFQATT, CDR2 SNEGSKA (reference sequence).

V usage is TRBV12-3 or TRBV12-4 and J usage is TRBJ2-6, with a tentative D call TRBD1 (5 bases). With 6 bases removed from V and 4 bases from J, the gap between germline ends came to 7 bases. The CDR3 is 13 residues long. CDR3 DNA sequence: TGTGCCAGCAGACCAGGGGGGGCCAACGTCCTGACTTTC. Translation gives CASRPGGANVLTF.

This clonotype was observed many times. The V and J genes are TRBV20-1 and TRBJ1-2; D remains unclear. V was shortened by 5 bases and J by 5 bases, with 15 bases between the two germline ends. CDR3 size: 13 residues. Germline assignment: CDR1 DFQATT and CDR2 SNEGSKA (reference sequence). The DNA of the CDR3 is TGCAGTGCTTACCGGGAGATAGGGTATGGCTACACCTTC. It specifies CSAYREIGYGYTF.

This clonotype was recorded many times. The CDR3 protein is CAWKVGVGNSPLHF. The CDR3 DNA reads TGTGCCTGGAAAGTAGGGGTTGGTAATTCACCCCTCCACTTT. The gene calls are TRBV30 and TRBJ1-6; possible D gene TRBD1, 5 bases. V lost 4 bases, J lost 6 bases, and 13 bases lay in between. From germline, CDR1 is GTSNPN and CDR2 SVGIG (reference sequence). The CDR3 runs to 14 residues.